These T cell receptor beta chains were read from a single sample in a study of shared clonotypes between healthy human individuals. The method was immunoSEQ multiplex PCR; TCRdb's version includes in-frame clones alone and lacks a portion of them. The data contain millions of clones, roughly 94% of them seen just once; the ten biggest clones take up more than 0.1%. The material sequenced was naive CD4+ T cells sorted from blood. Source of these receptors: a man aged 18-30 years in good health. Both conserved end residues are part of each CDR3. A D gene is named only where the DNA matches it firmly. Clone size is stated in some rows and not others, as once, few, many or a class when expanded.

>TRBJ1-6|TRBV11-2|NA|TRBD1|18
TGTGCCAGCAGCTTAGCCCGGGGACAGGGGGCGGCTAATTCACCCCTCCACTTT
CASSLARGQGAANSPLHF
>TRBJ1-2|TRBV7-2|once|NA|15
TGTGCCAGCAGCTTAGAGGTGGAGGCCTTCTATGGCTACACCTTC
CASSLEVEAFYGYTF
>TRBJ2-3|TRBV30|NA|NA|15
TGTGCCTGGATTAAGGTAGCAGGGCGAACAGATACGCAGTATTTT
CAWIKVAGRTDTQYF
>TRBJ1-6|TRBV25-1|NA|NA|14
TGTGCCAGCAGTGAATCCAGGGATAATTCACCCCTCCACTTT
CASSESRDNSPLHF
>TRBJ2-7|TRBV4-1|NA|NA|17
TGCGCCAGCAGCCAGTCTCCCCAGTGGGGACCCCCCTACGAGCAGTACTTC
CASSQSPQWGPPYEQYF
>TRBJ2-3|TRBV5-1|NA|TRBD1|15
TGCGCCAGCAGCACTGGGACAGGGATAGGAGATACGCAGTATTTT
CASSTGTGIGDTQYF
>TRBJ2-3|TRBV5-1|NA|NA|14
TGCGCCAGCAGCTTGTCGGCCGTTACAGATACGCAGTATTTT
CASSLSAVTDTQYF
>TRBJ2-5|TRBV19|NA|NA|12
TGTGCCAGTAGTCTCGGGAAAGAGACCCAGTACTTC
CASSLGKETQYF
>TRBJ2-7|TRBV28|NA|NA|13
TGTGCCAGCAGCCCCGGGACACCCCTCGAGCAGTACTTC
CASSPGTPLEQYF
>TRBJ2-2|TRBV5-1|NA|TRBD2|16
TGCGCCAGCAGCCTCGGACTAGCGGGGCACACCGGGGAGCTGTTTTTT
CASSLGLAGHTGELFF
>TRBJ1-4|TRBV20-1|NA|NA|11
TGCAGTGTTAGGGTGAATGAAAAACTGTTTTTT
CSVRVNEKLFF
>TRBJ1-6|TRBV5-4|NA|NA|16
TGTGCCAGCAGCCCGGGTGGGGGAACCTATAATTCACCCCTCCACTTT
CASSPGGGTYNSPLHF
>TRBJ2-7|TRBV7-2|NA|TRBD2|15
TGTGCCAGCAGTCTCAGCGGGAACCCGGAGTACGAGCAGTACTTC
CASSLSGNPEYEQYF
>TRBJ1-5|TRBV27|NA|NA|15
TGTGCCAGCAGCCGAGCCGGGACACCTAATCAGCCCCAGCATTTT
CASSRAGTPNQPQHF
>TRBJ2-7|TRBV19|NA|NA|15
TGTGCCAGTAGTATCTTGGCAGGGGGGTCCTACGAGCAGTACTTC
CASSILAGGSYEQYF
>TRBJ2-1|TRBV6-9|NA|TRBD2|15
TGTGCCAGCAGTCCCAGCGGGAGGGTTTACAATGAGCAGTTCTTC
CASSPSGRVYNEQFF
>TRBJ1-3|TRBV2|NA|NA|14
TGTGCCAGCATTCTCACGGATGCTGGAAACACCATATATTTT
CASILTDAGNTIYF
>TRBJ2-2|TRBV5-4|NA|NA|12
TGTGCCAGCAGCTTTGGAGGCGGGGAGCTGTTTTTT
CASSFGGGELFF
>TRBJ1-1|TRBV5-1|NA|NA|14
TGCGCCAGCAGCGGCAGGGAGAGGAACACTGAAGCTTTCTTT
CASSGRERNTEAFF
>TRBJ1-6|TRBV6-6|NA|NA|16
TGTGCCAGCAGCTACCTCTCTGGGGGAAGTAATTCACCCCTCCACTTT
CASSYLSGGSNSPLHF
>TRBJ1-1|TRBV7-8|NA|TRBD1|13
TGTGCCAGCAGCACTGCGATGGACAGGGCTGCTTTCTTT
CASSTAMDRAAFF
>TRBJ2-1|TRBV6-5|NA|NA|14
TGTGCCAGCAGTTACTCTATGGGGCCCAATGAGCAGTTCTTC
CASSYSMGPNEQFF
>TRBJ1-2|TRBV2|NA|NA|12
TGTGCCAGCGACCTCGAAGGGCAGGGTAAGACCTTC
CASDLEGQGKTF
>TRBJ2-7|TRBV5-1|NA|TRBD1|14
TGCGCCAGCAGCCCCCCGGACAGGGGTTACGAGCAGTACTTC
CASSPPDRGYEQYF
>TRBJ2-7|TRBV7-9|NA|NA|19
TGTGCCAGCAGTCTCCTCCAGGGGCGCGGGGGTAGAGGAGTCCGAGAGCAGTACTTC
CASSLLQGRGGRGVREQYF
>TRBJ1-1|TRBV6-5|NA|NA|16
TGTGCCAGCAGTTACGGCGGGGGCGGGTCGGGCGCTGAAGCTTTCTTT
CASSYGGGGSGAEAFF
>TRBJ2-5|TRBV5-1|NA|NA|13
TGCGCCAGCAGCACAGGTATTCAAGAGACCCAGTACTTC
CASSTGIQETQYF
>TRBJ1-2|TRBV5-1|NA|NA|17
TGCGCCAGCAGCTTGGGCAGGGGCGGTTCGCTGGGCTATGGCTACACCTTC
CASSLGRGGSLGYGYTF
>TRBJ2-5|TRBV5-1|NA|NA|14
TGCGCCAGCAGCCGGCAGGCGCTGCAAGAGACCCAGTACTTC
CASSRQALQETQYF
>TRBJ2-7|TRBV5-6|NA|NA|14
TGTGCCAGCAGCTTGGTATCGATAGGGAACGAGCAGTACTTC
CASSLVSIGNEQYF
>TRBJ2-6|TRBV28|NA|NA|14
TGTGCCAGCAGGACCCCGGGACGGACGCCCGTCCTGACTTTC
CASRTPGRTPVLTF
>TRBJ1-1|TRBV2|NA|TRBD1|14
TGTGCCAGCAGTGACGGGACAGGGGCGCGTGAAGCTTTCTTT
CASSDGTGAREAFF
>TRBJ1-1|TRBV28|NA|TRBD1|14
TGTGCCAGCAGGCTCGGGGACAGTAACTCTGAAGCTTTCTTT
CASRLGDSNSEAFF
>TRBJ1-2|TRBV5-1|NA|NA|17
TGCGCCAGCAGCGCAGCCCACTCCAGCGGAACACCCTATGGCTACACCTTC
CASSAAHSSGTPYGYTF
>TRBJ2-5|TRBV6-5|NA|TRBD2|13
TGTGCCAGCAGGGCGGGGGGACAAGAGACCCAGTACTTC
CASRAGGQETQYF
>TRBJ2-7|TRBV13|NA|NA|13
TGTGCCAGCAGGCGGGACCGGGGCGGGGAGCAGTACTTC
CASRRDRGGEQYF
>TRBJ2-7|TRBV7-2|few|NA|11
TGTGCCAGCAGCTCCACCTACGAGCAGTACTTC
CASSSTYEQYF
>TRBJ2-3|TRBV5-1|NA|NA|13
TGCGCCAGCAGCTCCCGGGTCCAAGATACGCAGTATTTT
CASSSRVQDTQYF
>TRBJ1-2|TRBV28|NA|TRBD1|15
TGTGCCAGCAGTTCATTACCGGAGGACAGGGGGTCGCATACCTTC
CASSSLPEDRGSHTF
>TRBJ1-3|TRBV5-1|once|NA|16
TGCGCCAGCAGCGCCTCGGGACACCTCTCTGGAAACACCATATATTTT
CASSASGHLSGNTIYF
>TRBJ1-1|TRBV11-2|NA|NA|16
TGTGCCAGCAGCCGCGGGGAGGACAAGGGAGGCACTGAAGCTTTCTTT
CASSRGEDKGGTEAFF
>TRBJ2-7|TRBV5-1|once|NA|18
TGCGCCAGCAGCTTGGATCCTCTCGGCGGGCTTTTGACTGGGGAGCAGTACTTC
CASSLDPLGGLLTGEQYF
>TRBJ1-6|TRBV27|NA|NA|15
TGTGCCAGCAGTCCCAACTGGCAGAGTAATTCACCCCTCCACTTT
CASSPNWQSNSPLHF
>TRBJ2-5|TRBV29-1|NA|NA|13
TGCAGCGTTAAGGGAATCAGCGTGGAGACCCAGTACTTC
CSVKGISVETQYF
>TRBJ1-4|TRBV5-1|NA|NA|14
TGCGCCAGCAGCCCGGCGGGTTCCGGTGAAAAACTGTTTTTT
CASSPAGSGEKLFF